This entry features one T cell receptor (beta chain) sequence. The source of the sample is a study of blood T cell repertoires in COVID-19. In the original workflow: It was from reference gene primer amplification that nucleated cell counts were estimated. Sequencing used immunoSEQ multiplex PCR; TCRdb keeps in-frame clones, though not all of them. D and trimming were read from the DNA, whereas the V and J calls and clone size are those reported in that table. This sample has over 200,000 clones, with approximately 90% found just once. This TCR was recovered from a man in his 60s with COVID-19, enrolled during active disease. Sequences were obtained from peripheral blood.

CDR3 nucleotide sequence: TGTGCCAGCAGCCGTGAGTTGGGACTCCCGCTCTCCTATAATTCACCCCTCCACTTT. Translating gives CASSRELGLPLSYNSPLHF. J is TRBJ1-6 and V is TRBV3-1 (or the pseudogene TRBV3-2); tentative D call: TRBD1 (5 bases). V lost 4 bases and J 0 bases, leaving 19 bases between the germline ends. The germline V gene encodes CDR1 LGHDT and CDR2 YNNKEL (reference sequence). The CDR3 extends over 19 amino acids.